This entry features one T cell receptor beta chain sequence. Antigen unknown. Assay used: immunoSEQ multiplex PCR; TCRdb lists only in-frame clones, some missing. The data show 150,000 or so clones, roughly 90% seen once. This entry is derived from a study of cytomegalovirus exposure and HLA in healthy donors. Trimming removed 1 base from V and 5 bases from J; junction bases left unmatched: 5. CDR1 and CDR2 (germline): MGHRA, YSYEKL. This CDR3 has 16 residues. Findings and limits, study-wide: Listed as cytomegalovirus-associated were about 160 TCR beta chains.

The chain links TRBV4-1 to TRBJ2-5; 12 bases fit TRBD1. The sequenced sample consisted of PBMCs. The source of this sequence is a man younger than 30 in good health and CMV-seropositive. For the CDR3, the DNA is TGCGCCAGCAGCCAAGTTGGGACAGGGGGCTCGGAGACCCAGTACTTC. Protein: CASSQVGTGGSETQYF.